This TCR beta chain was documented in a study of blood T cells in healthy people across ages. Study findings and constraints: Older age went with lower TCR beta diversity per million T cells, in a roughly linear way. With donor CMV status unknown, expanded clonotype changes were possibly confounded.

This clonotype was found a few times. Antigen: not known. Using a J-beta primer mix together with a sample-barcoded 5' primer, a second PCR was run for about 6 to 12 cycles. Each CDR3 protein gets one entry after TCRdb re-called the 5' RACE reads with MiXCR. The sample contains approximately 1,000,000 distinct CDR3 sequences, roughly two fifths of which appear only once. The germline gives CDR1 GTSNPN, CDR2 SVGIG (reference sequence). The CDR3 length is 14 residues. The sequenced sample was blood. The source of this sequence is a man in his late teens or twenties in good health. J is TRBJ2-5 and V is TRBV30, with D tentatively TRBD1 or TRBD2 (5 bases each). TRBJ2-7 explains the end of the DNA better; the J call may be wrong. The DNA of the CDR3 is TGTGCCTGGAGTAGTTGGGGGTCATCCGACGAGCAGTACTTC. Translation gives CAWSSWGSSDEQYF.